This T cell receptor beta chain was obtained from a study of T-cell reconstitution after alpha-beta-depleted transplantation in children. V gave up 5 bases and J gave up 4 bases; unmatched junction bases: 5. This CDR3 has 14 amino acids. Preparing the TCRbeta library involved the use of unique molecular identifiers. TCRdb redid the calling of the PCR reads with MiXCR, one entry per CDR3 protein. The sample has about 350,000 distinct CDR3 sequences; roughly 16% are singletons. Study results and caveats: Hyperexpanded clones declined; after one year, newly produced T cells mostly supplied diversity.

With regard to this clonotype: Its antigen remains unidentified.

This TCR came from a male patient aged 2-9 years who had a stem cell transplant for acute lymphoblastic leukemia, so the T cells may come from the graft donor. This chain uses TRBV12-3 or TRBV12-4 with TRBJ2-1, with TRBD2 identical over 7 bases. The sample consisted of PBMCs, mostly from graft donor cells, taken 360 days after TCRalphabeta/CD19-depleted stem cell transplant. The CDR3 spells CASSPGLPYNEQFF. CDR3 DNA sequence: TGTGCCAGCAGTCCGGGACTACCTTACAATGAGCAGTTCTTC.